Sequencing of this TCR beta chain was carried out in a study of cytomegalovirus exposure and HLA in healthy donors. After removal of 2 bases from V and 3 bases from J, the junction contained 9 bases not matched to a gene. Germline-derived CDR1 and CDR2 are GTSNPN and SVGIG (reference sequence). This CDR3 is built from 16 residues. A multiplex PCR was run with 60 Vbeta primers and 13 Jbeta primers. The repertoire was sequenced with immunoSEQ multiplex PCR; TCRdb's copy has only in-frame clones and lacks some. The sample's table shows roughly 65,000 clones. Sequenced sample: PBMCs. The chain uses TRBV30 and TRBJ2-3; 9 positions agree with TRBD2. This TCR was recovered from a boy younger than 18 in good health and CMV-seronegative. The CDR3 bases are TGTGCCTGGAGTCCCTTACTAGCGGGCATAACAGATACGCAGTATTTT. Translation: CAWSPLLAGITDTQYF.